This T cell receptor (beta chain) was sequenced in a study of blood T cells in healthy people across ages (dated by TCRdb to 2013 to 2016). The study in broad terms: In model experiments, template switching captured roughly one uniquely barcoded TCR beta cDNA molecule for every two T cells. The donors were divided into four age groups: young (average around 15 years), middle-aged (around 37), aged (roughly 66) and long-lived (more than 75). The study analyzed two additional independent replicas of 1 million unique cDNA reads from the same blood draw for two donors, one aged 18 to 29 and one aged 80 or older. To avoid experimental bias, donors of different ages were distributed randomly across sequencing lanes. To track age-related changes in TCR beta repertoire diversity, the study relied on deep sequencing normalized with unique cDNA molecular identifiers. Here is what the overall study found, with its caveats: As age increased, observed TCR beta diversity per million T cells dropped in a roughly linear way, and a significant reduction was already evident by age about 40. Because profiling used bulk unsorted PBMCs, naive and antigen-experienced compartments could not be compared conclusively. Estimates of total diversity based on one million sequenced T cells were regarded as lower bounds and as underestimates. Because the CMV infection status of the donors was unknown, age-related changes in expanded clonotypes may potentially have been confounded. Compared with the aged group, more naive CD4+ T cells, fewer expanded clones and increased TCR diversity were shown by the long-lived group, suggesting age selection. The percentage of naive T cells measured by flow cytometry correlated strongly with observed TCR beta diversity.

Library preparation used 5' RACE. The sequencer listed for this sample is Illumina HiSeq 2500. A second PCR of roughly 6 to 11 cycles was run with a J-beta primer mix and a sample-barcoded 5' primer. A unique molecular identifier was introduced onto each TCR beta cDNA molecule by a template-switch 5' adaptor carrying 12 random nucleotides. At least 3 million CDR3-containing paired-end reads were obtained from each sample. All of the RNA was converted into first-strand cDNA using the Mint cDNA synthesis kit, with a TRBC-specific oligonucleotide serving as the primer. After uracil-DNA glycosylase treatment, a first 18-cycle PCR used universal primers M1SS and BC2_uni_R on all cDNA. The paper's processing steps were these. For normalization, 1 million high-quality reads were randomly selected from each sample, with every read carrying a distinct molecular identifier. Instead of being binned into consensus sequences, reads with shared molecular identifiers were discarded. CDR3 identification, clonotype clustering and error correction used MiTCR with a Q25 quality threshold and the strictest error-elimination algorithm. A nonparametric unseen species model with Euler transformation was used to estimate a lower bound on total TCR beta diversity. Starting from the raw public reads, TCRdb applied fastp trimming at Q25, assembled clones with MiXCR and retained in-frame beta chains. All rows with the same CDR3 protein become a single entry with the most common DNA and genes. The V and J calls here are based on TCRdb, not the publication. The sample profile shows 850,000 to 1,300,000 distinct CDR3 sequences; 40% to 50% of them were found once. The ten largest account for approximately 19% of the sample.

V is cut by 2 bases and J by 8 bases, and the space between the germline ends is 16 bases. From a lookup of the germline V gene, CDR1 and CDR2 are MDHEN and SYDVKM. Taken from cysteine to phenylalanine, the CDR3 has 15 residues. The entry retains the CDR3 DNA only, 45 bases that are in frame from base 1. On this clonotype: The specificity of this receptor is unknown. No base quality values were provided; no much bigger clone lies one nucleotide off.

The approximately 39 donors, aged about 6 to 90 years, were systemically healthy Caucasian individuals from Russia. Each donor gave 9 to 10 milliliters of peripheral blood, collected into EDTA-treated Vacutainer tubes. PBMCs were isolated by Ficoll-Paque density-gradient centrifugation, with at least 7 million obtained per sample. Trizol reagent was used to extract total RNA from the PBMCs, yielding at least 6 micrograms per sample. Naive CD45RAhigh/CD27high T cell percentages were measured by flow cytometry on a PBMC aliquot from every donor. The chain couples TRBV28 to TRBJ1-5; the D gene assignment is ambiguous. This clonotype was sampled from a woman aged 55-70 years in good health. Sample: blood. The CDR3 protein: CASSLIIGVGEPQHF. The DNA sequence is as follows: TGTGCCAGCAGTTTAATTATCGGGGTCGGGGAGCCCCAGCATTTT.